One and the same sample provided the 3 T cell receptor beta chains below, sequenced in a study of OX40 agonist ivuxolimab in advanced cancers. Assay used: immunoSEQ multiplex PCR; TCRdb lists only in-frame clones, some missing. The sample contains about 100,000 clones, approximately 89% of which appear only once. This specimen was CD4+ or CD8+ T cells sorted from blood, taken in a trial of the OX40 agonist ivuxolimab. These receptors were obtained from an adult with an advanced solid tumor such as melanoma, head and neck, liver or kidney cancer.

This sequence joins TRBV10-1 and TRBJ1-1, with 10 bases that match TRBD1. CDR3 size: 14 residues. With 6 bases clipped from V and 11 bases from J, the junction kept 12 bases outside the gene matches. CDR1 WNHNN and CDR2 SYGVQD come from the germline V gene (reference sequence). CDR3 nucleotides: TGCGCCAGCAGCCGGGACAGGGGCCTCCATAGGGCTTTCTTT. This translates into CASSRDRGLHRAFF.

A remark on this clone: An end of the junction differs from the germline gene, which may be a read error. Other DNA sequences from this sample encode an identical CDR3 as well. The chain is built from TRBV30 and TRBJ1-5; tentative D call: TRBD1 (5 bases). The length of the CDR3 is 14 residues. In germline, CDR1 is GTSNPN, CDR2 SVGIG (reference sequence). Here the CDR3 DNA reads TGTGCCTGGAGTCGGGGCTTTAGCAACCAGCCCCAGCATTTT. Its translation: CAWSRGFSNQPQHF.

The chain couples TRBV30 to TRBJ1-4; D gene unclear. Looked up from germline, CDR1 is GTSNPN and CDR2 is SVGIG (reference sequence). The CDR3 sequence is 12 residues long. Trimming took off 0 bases at V and 8 bases at J, with 7 bases between the two ends. The chain's CDR3 is CAWSVMGEKLFF. The DNA of the CDR3 is TGTGCCTGGAGTGTAATGGGGGAAAAACTGTTTTTT. The entire variable domain, with the rest obtained from reference TRBV30 and TRBJ1-4, is as follows: SQTIHQWPATLVQPVGSPLSLECTVEGTSNPNLYWYRQAAGRGLQLLFYSVGIGQISSEVPQNLSASRPQDRQFILSSKKLLLSDSGFYLCAWSVMGEKLFFGSGTQLSVL.